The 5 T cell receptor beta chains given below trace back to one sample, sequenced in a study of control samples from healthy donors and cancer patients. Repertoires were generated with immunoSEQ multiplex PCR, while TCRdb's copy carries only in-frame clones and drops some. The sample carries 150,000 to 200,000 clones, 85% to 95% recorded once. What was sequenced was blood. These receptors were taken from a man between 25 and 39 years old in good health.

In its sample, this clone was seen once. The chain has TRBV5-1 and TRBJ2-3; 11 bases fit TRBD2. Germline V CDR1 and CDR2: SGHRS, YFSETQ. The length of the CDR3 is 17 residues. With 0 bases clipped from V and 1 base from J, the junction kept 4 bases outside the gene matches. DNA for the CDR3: TGCGCCAGCAGCTTGGGACTAGCGGGGACACGCACAGATACGCAGTATTTT. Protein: CASSLGLAGTRTDTQYF.

CDR3: CASSIGARGAGELFF. In DNA form, the CDR3 reads TGTGCCAGTAGTATAGGCGCCCGCGGGGCCGGGGAGCTGTTTTTT. The chain combines TRBV19 with TRBJ2-2; D might be TRBD2 (6 bases). The CDR3 has 15 residues. CDR1 and CDR2 (germline): LNHDA, SQIVND (reference sequence). V was cut by 1 base and J by 6 bases, with 12 bases left in between.

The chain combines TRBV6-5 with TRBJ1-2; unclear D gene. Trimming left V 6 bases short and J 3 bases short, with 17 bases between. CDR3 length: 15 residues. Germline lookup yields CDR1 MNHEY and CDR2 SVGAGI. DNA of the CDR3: TGTGCCAGCAGCTTCGCCAGCCGAAATTACTATGGCTACACCTTC. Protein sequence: CASSFASRNYYGYTF.

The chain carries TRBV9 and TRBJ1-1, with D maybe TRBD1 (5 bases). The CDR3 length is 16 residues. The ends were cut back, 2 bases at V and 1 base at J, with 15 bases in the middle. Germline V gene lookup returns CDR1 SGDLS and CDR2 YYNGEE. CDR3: CASSVGSGVKNTEAFF. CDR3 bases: TGTGCCAGCAGCGTCGGTTCGGGGGTTAAGAACACTGAAGCTTTCTTT.

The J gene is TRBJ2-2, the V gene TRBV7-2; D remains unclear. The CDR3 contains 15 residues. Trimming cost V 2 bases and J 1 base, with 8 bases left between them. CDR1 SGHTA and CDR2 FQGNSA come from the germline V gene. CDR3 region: CASSLSGVNTGELFF. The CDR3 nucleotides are TGTGCCAGCAGCTTATCCGGCGTGAACACCGGGGAGCTGTTTTTT.